This T cell receptor (beta chain) is from a study of cytomegalovirus exposure and HLA in healthy donors. The PCR made use of 60 Vbeta and 13 Jbeta primers. Sequencing used immunoSEQ multiplex PCR; TCRdb keeps in-frame clones, though not all of them. The sample lists under 200,000 clones, roughly an eighth seen once, with about 7.8% in the top ten. The CDR3 contains 16 residues. The junction had 10 bases not matched to a gene; V was cut back by 3 bases and J by 7 bases. Germline V gives CDR1 MGHDK, CDR2 SYGVNS. This clone was detected only a few times. The chain uses TRBV25-1 and TRBJ2-1, with 9 bases that match TRBD1. The source is a man aged 45 to 65 in good health and CMV-seropositive. The source material was PBMCs. The CDR3 DNA follows: TGTGCCAGCAGTGATGGTCCGGGACAGGGACGGAATGAGCAGTTCTTC. As protein: CASSDGPGQGRNEQFF.